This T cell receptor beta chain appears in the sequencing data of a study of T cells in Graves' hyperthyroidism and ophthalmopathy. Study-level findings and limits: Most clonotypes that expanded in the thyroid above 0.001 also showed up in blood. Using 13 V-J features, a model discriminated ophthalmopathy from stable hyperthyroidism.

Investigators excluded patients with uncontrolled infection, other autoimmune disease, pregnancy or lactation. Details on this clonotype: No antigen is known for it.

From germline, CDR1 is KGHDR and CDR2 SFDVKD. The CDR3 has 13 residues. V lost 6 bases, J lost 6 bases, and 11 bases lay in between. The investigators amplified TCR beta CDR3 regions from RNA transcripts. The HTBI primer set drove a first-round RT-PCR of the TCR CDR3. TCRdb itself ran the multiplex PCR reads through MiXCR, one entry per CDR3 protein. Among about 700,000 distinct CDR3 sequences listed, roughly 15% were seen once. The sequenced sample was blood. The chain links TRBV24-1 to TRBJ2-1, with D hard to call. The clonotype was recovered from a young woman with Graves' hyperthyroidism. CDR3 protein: CATSSSYANEQFF. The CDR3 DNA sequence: TGTGCCACCAGTAGTTCGTACGCCAATGAGCAGTTCTTC.